This T cell receptor (beta chain) emerged from a study of spatial heterogeneity in lung cancer. Between the trimmed V and J ends, which lost 6 bases and 2 bases, there was a span of 14 bases. Germline V gene sequence: CDR1 LNHDA, CDR2 SQIVND (reference sequence). This CDR3 has 15 residues. Overall study findings and caveats: Around 7.4% of tumor T cells for alpha chains and around 12% for beta chains were estimated to be covered. Tumoral mutation counts were tracked by counts of expanded intratumoral alpha and beta TCRs.

A unique molecular identifier was attached to every TCR cDNA molecule. TCRdb passed the 5' RACE reads through MiXCR, listing each CDR3 protein once. The repertoire holds thousands of distinct CDR3 sequences, with around a tenth as singletons. Time point denoted: sample taken at primary tumor resection. Samples were obtained from about 75 donors, all untreated early-stage non-small cell lung cancer patients. TCRs were sequenced from unsorted whole RNA of tumor, nontumor lung or PBMC. Points on this clonotype: Its antigen remains unknown.

This clonotype was obtained from a female donor with early-stage non-small cell lung cancer. Sample: lung tumor tissue, taken at surgery. This sequence joins TRBV19 and TRBJ2-1, with D maybe TRBD1 (6 bases). CDR3 DNA sequence: TGTGCCAGTAGCCCGGACAGATCGGCCTACAATGAGCAGTTCTTC. Translated, it gives CASSPDRSAYNEQFF.